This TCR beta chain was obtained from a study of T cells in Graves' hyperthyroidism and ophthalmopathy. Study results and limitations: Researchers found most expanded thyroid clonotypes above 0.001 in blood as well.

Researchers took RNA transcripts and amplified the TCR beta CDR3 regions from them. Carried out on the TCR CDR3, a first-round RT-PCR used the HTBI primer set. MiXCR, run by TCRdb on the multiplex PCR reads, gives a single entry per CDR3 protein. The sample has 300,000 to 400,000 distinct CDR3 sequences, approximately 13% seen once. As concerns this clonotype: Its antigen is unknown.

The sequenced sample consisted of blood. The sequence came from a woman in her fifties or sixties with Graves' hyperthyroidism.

CDR3 in DNA: TGCGCCAGCAGCTCCGGTCGCGCGTTGTACGAGCAGTACTTC. Encoded protein: CASSSGRALYEQYF. This chain joins TRBV5-1 and TRBJ2-7; D remains ambiguous. V was trimmed by 3 bases and J by 4 bases, leaving 14 bases between them. Germline V gives CDR1 SGHRS, CDR2 YFSETQ. The CDR3 is 14 amino acids.